One sample yielded the 23 T cell receptor beta chains listed below, sequenced in a study of Ad26.COV2.S vaccination and SARS-CoV-2 variants. As to treatment: around 19 received Ad26.COV2.S at low or high dose, single or two shots; several received placebo; per-sample allocation not given. Vaccine and placebo recipients were sampled on day 63 after the first injection. The repertoire was sequenced with immunoSEQ multiplex PCR; TCRdb's copy has only in-frame clones and lacks some. The table has approximately 360,000 clones, about four fifths seen once; the top ten hold about 7.4%. Sequencing was performed on peripheral blood, taken in a trial of Ad26.COV2.S vaccine versus placebo. All receptors derive from a person between 18 and 65 years old who received the Ad26.COV2.S COVID-19 vaccine or a placebo.

This chain links TRBV18 with TRBJ1-4; possibly TRBD1 for D (6 bases). Germline assignment: CDR1 KGHSH and CDR2 LQKENI. V was clipped by 3 bases and J by 3 bases, with 11 bases between them. The CDR3 totals 15 residues. CDR3 sequence reads: CASSPPGGPNEKLFF. CDR3 sequence (DNA): TGTGCCAGCTCACCTCCCGGGGGCCCTAATGAAAAACTGTTTTTT.

The chain has TRBV5-4 and TRBJ2-3, with D unresolved. Germline V gives CDR1 SGHNT, CDR2 YYREEE (reference sequence). V was shortened by 0 bases and J by 5 bases, with 7 bases between the two germline ends. There are 13 residues in the CDR3. Written as DNA, the CDR3 is TGTGCCAGCAGCTTGGAAGCCCAAGATACGCAGTATTTT. As protein: CASSLEAQDTQYF.

The chain is built from TRBV7-8 and TRBJ2-1; D uncertain. Between the trimmed V and J ends, which lost 5 bases and 7 bases, there was a span of 15 bases. CDR1 is SGHVS and CDR2 is FQNEAQ in the germline V gene. The CDR3 covers 14 residues. The CDR3 loop reads CASSPANPFNEQFF. CDR3 nucleotide sequence: TGTGCCAGCAGCCCGGCAAACCCTTTTAATGAGCAGTTCTTC.

The V gene is TRBV4-3, the J gene TRBJ2-2; D could derive from TRBD1 or TRBD2 (5 bases each). In germline, CDR1 is LGHNA, CDR2 YSLEER. The CDR3 length is 16 residues. Trimming took off 4 bases at V and 2 bases at J, with 14 bases between the two ends. The CDR3 loop reads CASSLGTVRNTGELFF. CDR3 DNA sequence: TGCGCCAGCAGCCTAGGGACGGTTAGAAACACCGGGGAGCTGTTTTTT.

V usage is TRBV5-1 and J usage is TRBJ1-3, with D possibly matching TRBD1 (6 bases). CDR1 SGHRS and CDR2 YFSETQ come from the germline V gene. Trimming shortened V by 7 bases and J by 4 bases, and 15 bases separated the two germline ends. CDR3 length: 14 amino acids. CDR3 DNA sequence: TGCGCCAGCCGTTCTACAGGGAGCGGAAACACCATATATTTT. Amino acid sequence: CASRSTGSGNTIYF.

J is TRBJ2-1 and V is TRBV7-6, with D possibly being TRBD1 (5 bases). CDR1 SGHVS and CDR2 FNYEAQ come from the germline V gene. The V gene lost 5 bases and the J gene lost 10 bases, with 24 bases spanning the gap. There are 16 residues in the CDR3. The CDR3 loop reads CASSHLGPPSILEQFF. In nucleotides, the CDR3 is TGTGCCAGCAGCCACTTGGGGCCCCCCAGCATCTTGGAGCAGTTCTTC.

V usage is TRBV10-3 and J usage is TRBJ1-1, with TRBD1 as a possible D gene (5 bases). The germline V gene has CDR1 ENHRY and CDR2 SYGVKD. CDR3 length: 15 residues. Trimming cost V 6 bases and J 0 bases, with 14 bases left between them. The CDR3 sequence: CAIRNRGPVNTEAFF. The CDR3 coding sequence is TGTGCCATCAGAAATCGGGGACCGGTGAACACTGAAGCTTTCTTT.

J is TRBJ1-1 and V is TRBV4-1, with D tentatively TRBD1 (6 bases). V lost 0 bases to trimming and J lost 3 bases, with 17 bases between them. The V gene's germline CDR1 is MGHRA and CDR2 YSYEKL. The length of the CDR3 is 17 residues. The CDR3 region is CASSQDRGRSVDTEAFF. The CDR3 DNA follows: TGCGCCAGCAGCCAAGATCGGGGGCGGAGCGTGGACACTGAAGCTTTCTTT.

This sequence joins TRBV5-1 and TRBJ2-6; the D gene is possibly TRBD2 (6 bases). The CDR3 spans 15 residues. Germline CDR1 reads SGHRS; CDR2 reads YFSETQ. V was shortened by 5 bases and J by 0 bases, with 9 bases between the two germline ends. CDR3: CASRYGSSGANVLTF. The DNA of the CDR3 is TGCGCCAGCAGGTACGGGAGCTCTGGGGCCAACGTCCTGACTTTC.

This rearrangement joins TRBV19 to TRBJ2-2, with TRBD1 matching 8 bases. V dropped 5 bases and J dropped 5; count of bases not matched to a gene: 7. Germline V gene lookup returns CDR1 LNHDA and CDR2 SQIVND (reference sequence). This CDR3 is 15 amino acids long. CDR3 DNA: TGTGCCAGTAGTGTCGGACAGGGTGGAACCGGGGAGCTGTTTTTT. This sequence encodes CASSVGQGGTGELFF.

The CDR3 bases are TGTGCCAGCTCAGCGGGACGGAACACTGAAGCTTTCTTT. Translation gives CASSAGRNTEAFF. The V gene is TRBV18, the J gene TRBJ1-1; weak D call: TRBD1 (5 bases). V was shortened by 5 bases and J by 1 base, with 8 bases between the two germline ends. The germline gives CDR1 KGHSH, CDR2 LQKENI. The CDR3 extends over 13 amino acids.

This chain uses TRBV11-3 with TRBJ2-1; no reliable D call. Trimming stripped 2 bases from V and 0 bases from J, with 8 bases between. The CDR3 has 15 amino acids. Germline CDR1 SGHNT, CDR2 YENEEA. The CDR3 coding sequence is TGTGCCAGCAGCTTACAGGTGAGCTCCTACAATGAGCAGTTCTTC. Amino acid sequence: CASSLQVSSYNEQFF.

This rearrangement joins TRBV3-1 (or the pseudogene TRBV3-2) to TRBJ2-1; 7 positions agree with TRBD2. The CDR3 covers 15 residues. Losses at the gene ends were 4 bases for V and 3 bases for J; bases not matched to a gene: 6. Germline loops: CDR1 LGHDT, CDR2 YNNKEL (reference sequence). CDR3 residues: CASSRRGGGYNEQFF. CDR3 DNA: TGTGCCAGCAGCCGCCGTGGGGGGGGCTACAATGAGCAGTTCTTC.

CDR3 DNA: TGTGCCAGCAGTGAAACAGGGGGCGCGGTCTTTGGCTACACCTTC. Protein: CASSETGGAVFGYTF. The chain uses TRBV25-1 and TRBJ1-2; 9 nucleotides match TRBD1. Germline loops: CDR1 MGHDK, CDR2 SYGVNS. CDR3 length: 15 residues. V lost 2 bases to trimming and J lost 7 bases; unmatched junction nucleotides: 8.

J is TRBJ2-5 and V is TRBV7-9; D is unresolved. V was trimmed by 0 bases and J by 4 bases, leaving 9 bases between them. CDR1 and CDR2 (germline): SEHNR, FQNEAQ (reference sequence). This CDR3 has 14 residues. CDR3 sequence (DNA): TGTGCCAGCAGCTTAGCGCTAAGTTCAGAGACCCAGTACTTC. This encodes CASSLALSSETQYF.

V usage is TRBV7-3 and J usage is TRBJ2-1, with TRBD2 identical over 10 bases. The ends lost 6 bases at V and 4 bases at J; junction bases unmatched: 6. The germline CDR1 and CDR2 sequences are SGHTA and FQGTGA. This CDR3 has 15 amino acids. The CDR3 sequence: CASSHGTSAYNEQFF. CDR3 coding DNA: TGTGCCAGCAGTCACGGGACTAGCGCTTACAATGAGCAGTTCTTC. The entire variable domain, with the rest obtained from reference TRBV7-3 and TRBJ2-1, is as follows: GAGVSQTPSNKVTEKGKYVELRCDPISGHTALYWYRQSLGQGPEFLIYFQGTGAADDSGLPNDRFFAVRPEGSVSTLKIQRTERGDSAVYLCASSHGTSAYNEQFFGPGTRLTVL.

In this sample, this clone turned up once. The V gene is TRBV6-5, the J gene TRBJ2-7; D possibly corresponds to TRBD1 (6 bases). Germline lookup yields CDR1 MNHEY and CDR2 SVGAGI. CDR3 length equals 13 residues. V dropped 6 bases and J dropped 1 base, with 10 bases sitting between them. The CDR3 nucleotides are TGTGCCAGCAGCCAGGGGATATCCTACGAGCAGTACTTC. Protein: CASSQGISYEQYF.

This chain links TRBV19 with TRBJ2-1; 7 bases are a match to TRBD2. The CDR3 is 19 residues long. Germline V gene lookup returns CDR1 LNHDA and CDR2 SQIVND (reference sequence). Trimming removed 5 bases from V and 6 bases from J; junction bases left unmatched: 22. The CDR3: CASSPFLGKTSRGGNEQFF. In DNA, the CDR3 is TGTGCCAGTAGTCCCTTCCTTGGGAAGACTAGCCGCGGCGGCAATGAGCAGTTCTTC.

The J gene is TRBJ1-5, the V gene TRBV6-2 or TRBV6-3, with TRBD1 identical over 10 bases. Germline V gene data show CDR1 as MNHEY and CDR2 as SVGEGT. With 5 bases clipped from V and 4 bases from J, the junction kept 2 bases outside the gene matches. CDR3 length equals 14 residues. The CDR3 region has the DNA TGTGCCAGCAGTCGACAGGGGGCGAATCAGCCCCAGCATTTT. It translates to CASSRQGANQPQHF.

This rearrangement joins TRBV15 to TRBJ2-1, with 7 bases identical to TRBD2. The ends lost 4 bases at V and 12 bases at J; junction bases unmatched: 15. The CDR3 loop spans 15 amino acids. Germline lookup yields CDR1 LNHNV and CDR2 YYDKDF (reference sequence). In DNA form, the CDR3 reads TGTGCCACCAGCACCCGAGGGCGGGGGAGCGGGACGCAGTTCTTC. This codes for CATSTRGRGSGTQFF.

The gene calls are TRBV24-1 and TRBJ2-5, with a tentative D call TRBD1 (6 bases). CDR1 and CDR2 (germline): KGHDR, SFDVKD. CDR3 length: 15 amino acids. V was pared by 4 bases and J by 1 base, with 12 bases between. The CDR3 region is CATSEMTGTQETQYF. In DNA form, the CDR3 reads TGTGCCACCAGTGAAATGACAGGAACCCAAGAGACCCAGTACTTC.

The chain recombines TRBV6-5 with TRBJ1-2, with a possible D match to TRBD1 (6 bases). CDR1 MNHEY and CDR2 SVGAGI come from the germline V gene. This CDR3 contains 14 residues. V lost 1 base to trimming and J lost 7 bases, with 13 bases between them. The CDR3 coding sequence is TGTGCCAGCAGTTACTTAACAGGGTTCGCTGGCTACACCTTC. Residues: CASSYLTGFAGYTF.

The gene calls are TRBV18 and TRBJ1-1, with 7 bases that match TRBD1. The V gene end was trimmed by 3 bases and the J gene end by 4 bases; junction bases not matched to a gene: 11. The germline V gene encodes CDR1 KGHSH and CDR2 LQKENI. This CDR3 region has 16 residues. The CDR3 DNA is TGTGCCAGCTCACCGCAGACAGGGTATCAGGGCACTGAAGCTTTCTTT. Amino acids: CASSPQTGYQGTEAFF. Looking up the rest from reference TRBV18 and TRBJ1-1 gives the full variable domain: NAGVMQNPRHLVRRRGQEARLRCSPMKGHSHVYWYRQLPEEGLKFMVYLQKENIIDESGMPKERFSAEFPKEGPSILRIQQVVRGDSAAYFCASSPQTGYQGTEAFFGQGTRLTVV.